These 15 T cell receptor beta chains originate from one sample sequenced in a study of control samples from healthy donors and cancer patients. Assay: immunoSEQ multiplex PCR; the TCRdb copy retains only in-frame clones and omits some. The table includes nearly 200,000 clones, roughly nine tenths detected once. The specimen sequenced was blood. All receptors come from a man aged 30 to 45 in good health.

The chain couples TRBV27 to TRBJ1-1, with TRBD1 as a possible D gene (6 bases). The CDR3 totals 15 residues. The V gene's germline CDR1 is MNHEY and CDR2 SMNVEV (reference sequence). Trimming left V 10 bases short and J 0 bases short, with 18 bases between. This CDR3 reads CATLQGLGMNTEAFF. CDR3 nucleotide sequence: TGTGCCACCCTACAGGGTCTGGGGATGAACACTGAAGCTTTCTTT.

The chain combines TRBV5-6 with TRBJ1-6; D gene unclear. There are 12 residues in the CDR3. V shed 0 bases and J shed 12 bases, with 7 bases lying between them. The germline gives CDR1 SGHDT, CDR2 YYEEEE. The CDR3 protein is CASSLDLRPLHF. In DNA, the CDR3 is TGTGCCAGCAGCTTGGACCTCCGACCCCTCCACTTT.

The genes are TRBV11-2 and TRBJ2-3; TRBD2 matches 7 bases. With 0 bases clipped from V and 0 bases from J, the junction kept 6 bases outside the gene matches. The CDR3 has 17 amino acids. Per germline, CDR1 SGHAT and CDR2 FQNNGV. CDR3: CASSLDALAGSTDTQYF. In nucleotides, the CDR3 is TGTGCCAGCAGCTTAGATGCCTTAGCGGGCAGCACAGATACGCAGTATTTT.

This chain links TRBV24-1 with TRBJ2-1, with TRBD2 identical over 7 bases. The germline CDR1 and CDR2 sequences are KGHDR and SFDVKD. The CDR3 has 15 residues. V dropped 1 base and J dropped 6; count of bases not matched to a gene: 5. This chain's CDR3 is CATSDFGGTLNEQFF. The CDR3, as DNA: TGTGCCACCAGTGATTTCGGGGGGACTCTCAATGAGCAGTTCTTC.

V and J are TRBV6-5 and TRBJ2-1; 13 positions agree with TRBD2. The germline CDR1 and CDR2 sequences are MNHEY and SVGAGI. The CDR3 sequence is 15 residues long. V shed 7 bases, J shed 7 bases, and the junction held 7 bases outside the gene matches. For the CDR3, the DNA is TGTGCCAGCACCCTACTAGCGGGGGGGCCGAATGAGCAGTTCTTC. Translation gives CASTLLAGGPNEQFF.

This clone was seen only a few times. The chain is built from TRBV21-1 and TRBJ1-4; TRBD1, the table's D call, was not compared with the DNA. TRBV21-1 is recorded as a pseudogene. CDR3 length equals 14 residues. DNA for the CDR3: TGTGCCAGCAATCAGGGCGCAACTAATGAAAAACTGTTTTTT. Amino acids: CASNQGATNEKLFF.

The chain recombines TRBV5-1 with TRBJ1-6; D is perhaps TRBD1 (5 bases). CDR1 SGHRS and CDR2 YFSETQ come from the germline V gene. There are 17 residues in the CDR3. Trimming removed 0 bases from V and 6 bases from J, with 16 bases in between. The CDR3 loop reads CASSLGAGQRGNSPLHF. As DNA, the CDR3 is TGCGCCAGCAGCTTGGGGGCTGGGCAAAGGGGTAATTCACCCCTCCACTTT.

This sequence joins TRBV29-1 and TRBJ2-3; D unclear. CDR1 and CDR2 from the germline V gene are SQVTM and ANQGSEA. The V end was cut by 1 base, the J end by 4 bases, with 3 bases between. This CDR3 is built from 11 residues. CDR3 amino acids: CSVEGADTQYF. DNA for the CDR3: TGCAGCGTTGAAGGAGCAGATACGCAGTATTTT.

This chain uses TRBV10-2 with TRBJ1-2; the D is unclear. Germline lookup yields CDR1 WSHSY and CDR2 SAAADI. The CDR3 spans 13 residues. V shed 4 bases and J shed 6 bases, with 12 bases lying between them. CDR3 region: CASSGEQPDGYTF. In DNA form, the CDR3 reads TGCGCCAGCAGTGGGGAACAGCCGGATGGCTACACCTTC.

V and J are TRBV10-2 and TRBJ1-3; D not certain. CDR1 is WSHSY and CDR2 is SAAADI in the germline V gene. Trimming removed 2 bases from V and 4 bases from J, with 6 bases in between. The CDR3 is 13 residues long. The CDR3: CASSEAEGNTIYF. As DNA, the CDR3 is TGCGCCAGCAGTGAGGCGGAGGGAAACACCATATATTTT.

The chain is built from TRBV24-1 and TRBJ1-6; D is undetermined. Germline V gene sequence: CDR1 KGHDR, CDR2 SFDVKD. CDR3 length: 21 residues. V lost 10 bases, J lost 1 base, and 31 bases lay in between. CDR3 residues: CATGNRLLPKRGSSYNSPLHF. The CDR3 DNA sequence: TGTGCCACTGGTAATCGGCTACTTCCGAAAAGAGGCTCTTCCTATAATTCACCCCTCCACTTT.

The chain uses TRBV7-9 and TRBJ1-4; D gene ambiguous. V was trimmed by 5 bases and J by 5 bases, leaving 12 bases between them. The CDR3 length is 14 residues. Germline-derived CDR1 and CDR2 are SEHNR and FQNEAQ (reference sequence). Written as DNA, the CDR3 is TGTGCCAGCAGCCTGGGAGGCCTAAATGAAAAACTGTTTTTT. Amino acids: CASSLGGLNEKLFF.

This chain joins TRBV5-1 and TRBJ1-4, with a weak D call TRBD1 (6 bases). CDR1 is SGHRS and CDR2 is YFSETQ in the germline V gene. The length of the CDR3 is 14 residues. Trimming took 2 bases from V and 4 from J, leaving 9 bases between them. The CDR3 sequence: CASSLGGFNEKLFF. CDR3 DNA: TGCGCCAGCAGCTTAGGGGGATTTAATGAAAAACTGTTTTTT.

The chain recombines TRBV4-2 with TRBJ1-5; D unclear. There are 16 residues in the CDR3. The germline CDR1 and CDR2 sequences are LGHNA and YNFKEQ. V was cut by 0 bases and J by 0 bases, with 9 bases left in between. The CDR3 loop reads CASSQDRYDSNQPQHF. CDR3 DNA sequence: TGTGCCAGCAGCCAAGATCGGTACGATAGCAATCAGCCCCAGCATTTT.

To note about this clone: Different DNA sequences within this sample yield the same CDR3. The CDR3, as DNA: TGTGCCAGCAGTTACGGCCGGACCGAAGCTTTCTTT. This translates into CASSYGRTEAFF. The chain links TRBV6-2 or TRBV6-3 to TRBJ1-1; D unclear. V shed 2 bases and J shed 8 bases, with 9 bases lying between them. This CDR3 has 12 residues. CDR1 and CDR2 from the germline V gene are MNHEY and SVGEGT.